The 31 T cell receptor beta chains below were found in one sample sequenced in a study of blood T cell repertoires in COVID-19. This table comes from immunoSEQ multiplex PCR, and its TCRdb copy is limited to in-frame clones, with some not included. The sample holds tens of thousands of clones, approximately 86% seen once. The specimen was peripheral blood. These receptor sequences come from a human donor in a cohort sampled during active COVID-19.

The chain recombines TRBV6-2 or TRBV6-3 with TRBJ2-5; TRBD2 aligns across 10 bases. Germline V gene sequence: CDR1 MNHEY, CDR2 SVGEGT. The junction had 6 bases not matched to a gene; V was cut back by 5 bases and J by 6 bases. The CDR3 runs 14 residues. CDR3 in DNA: TGTGCCAGCAGTCTTAGCGGGAGGTTAAAGACCCAGTACTTC. This encodes CASSLSGRLKTQYF.

The V call is TRBV19, the J call TRBJ1-5; D perhaps matches TRBD1 (6 bases). Germline values: CDR1 LNHDA, CDR2 SQIVND (reference sequence). Trimming removed 4 bases from V and 1 base from J, with 20 bases in between. This CDR3 spans 18 amino acids. The CDR3 reads CASSTRLRDNRSNQPQHF. The CDR3 nucleotides read TGTGCCAGTAGTACCCGACTCCGGGACAACCGAAGCAATCAGCCCCAGCATTTT.

The chain has TRBV6-4 and TRBJ2-1; 12 bases are shared with TRBD2. CDR1 MRHNA and CDR2 SNTAGT come from the germline V gene. The CDR3 runs to 18 residues. The junction had 23 bases not matched to a gene; V was cut back by 5 bases and J by 15 bases. CDR3 sequence (DNA): TGTGCCAGCAGTATCGATATCCCGGGACTAGCGGGTTCCCTCCGGCCGTTCTTC. Residues: CASSIDIPGLAGSLRPFF.

This chain's CDR3 is CASSLSPSSNTQYF. The CDR3 region has the DNA TGCGCCAGCAGCTTGTCTCCGTCGAGCAATACGCAGTATTTT. The rearrangement links TRBV5-1 to TRBJ2-3; D ambiguous. This CDR3 contains 14 residues. Germline V gene data show CDR1 as SGHRS and CDR2 as YFSETQ. V lost 1 base, J lost 7 bases, and 13 bases lay in between.

The J gene is TRBJ1-6, the V gene TRBV5-6; no firm D call. The V gene's germline CDR1 is SGHDT and CDR2 YYEEEE. The CDR3 extends over 15 amino acids. Trimming took 0 bases from V and 3 from J, leaving 7 bases between them. The CDR3: CASSLGVHYNSPLHF. CDR3 DNA sequence: TGTGCCAGCAGCTTGGGTGTTCACTATAATTCACCCCTCCACTTT.

The chain employs TRBV11-2 and TRBJ2-7; TRBD1 is a possible D gene (6 bases). CDR1 SGHAT and CDR2 FQNNGV come from the germline V gene. With 6 bases removed from V and 0 bases from J, the gap between germline ends came to 15 bases. The CDR3 runs to 15 residues. Written as DNA, the CDR3 is TGTGCCAGCAGGCAGATCCGGGACACCTCCTACGAGCAGTACTTC. This gives the protein CASRQIRDTSYEQYF.

In DNA, the CDR3 is TGTGCCAGCTCGGGAAAAGCGGACTATGGCTACACCTTC. Its translation is CASSGKADYGYTF. The rearrangement uses TRBV18 and TRBJ1-2; D unresolved. V shed 6 bases and J shed 3 bases, with 11 bases lying between them. Germline V gives CDR1 KGHSH, CDR2 LQKENI. There are 13 residues in the CDR3.

The chain joins TRBV6-6 to TRBJ2-7; D call uncertain. CDR1 is MNHNY, CDR2 SVGAGI, per germline (reference sequence). V lost 2 bases, J lost 4 bases, and 6 bases lay in between. This CDR3 is built from 12 residues. CDR3 DNA sequence: TGTGCCAGCAGTTACGACACGTACGAGCAGTACTTC. Translation: CASSYDTYEQYF.

The sample holds one count of this clone. The chain is built from TRBV4-3 and TRBJ2-1; D gene uncertain. Trimming cost V 0 bases and J 4 bases, with 10 bases left between them. The CDR3 is 15 residues long. Germline CDR1 LGHNA, CDR2 YSLEER. In DNA form, the CDR3 reads TGCGCCAGCAGCCAAGACGGAAACAGATACAATGAGCAGTTCTTC. Protein product: CASSQDGNRYNEQFF.

CDR3: CASSPRDEQYF. The CDR3 DNA reads as TGTGCCAGCAGCCCGAGGGACGAGCAGTACTTC. V usage is TRBV12-3 or TRBV12-4 and J usage is TRBJ2-7; D may be TRBD2 (5 bases). CDR3 length: 11 amino acids. Trimming took 6 bases from V and 5 from J, leaving 8 bases between them.

The chain is built from TRBV6-6 and TRBJ1-2; 7 bases agree with TRBD1. Germline CDR1 and CDR2: MNHNY and SVGAGI (reference sequence). The CDR3 has 15 amino acids. V gave up 5 bases and J gave up 0 bases; unmatched junction bases: 6. The CDR3 region has the DNA TGTGCCAGCAGTCACGGACAGGTAGCTAACTATGGCTACACCTTC. It codes for CASSHGQVANYGYTF.

The chain uses TRBV29-1 and TRBJ1-5, with 10 bases identical to TRBD1. The CDR3 covers 16 residues. V lost 4 bases to trimming and J lost 0 bases; unmatched junction nucleotides: 6. The germline V gene has CDR1 SQVTM and CDR2 ANQGSEA. The CDR3 DNA sequence: TGCAGCGTTGGAGGAGGGACAGGGGATAGCAATCAGCCCCAGCATTTT. This codes for CSVGGGTGDSNQPQHF.

The chain is built from TRBV19 and TRBJ2-7, with a possible D match to TRBD1 (5 bases). The CDR3 is 16 amino acids. The V end was cut by 2 bases, the J end by 2 bases, with 16 bases between. Per the germline V gene, CDR1 is LNHDA and CDR2 is SQIVND (reference sequence). CDR3 sequence: CASSIKGYEGTYEQYF. Here the CDR3 DNA reads TGTGCCAGTAGTATAAAGGGGTACGAAGGGACCTACGAGCAGTACTTC. Combining the CDR3 with reference TRBV19 and TRBJ2-7 gives the whole variable domain DGGITQSPKYLFRKEGQNVTLSCEQNLNHDAMYWYRQDPGQGLRLIYYSQIVNDFQKGDIAEGYSVSREKKESFPLTVTSAQKNPTAFYLCASSIKGYEGTYEQYFGPGTRLTVT.

This chain connects TRBV27 to TRBJ2-5; weak D call: TRBD2 (6 bases). The germline V gene encodes CDR1 MNHEY and CDR2 SMNVEV (reference sequence). This CDR3 is built from 15 residues. The V end lost 6 bases, the J end lost 5 bases, and 19 bases lay between the germline ends. Here the CDR3 reads CASSLGTGVVETQYF. DNA of the CDR3: TGTGCCAGCAGCCTGGGGACTGGCGTTGTGGAGACCCAGTACTTC.

This rearrangement joins TRBV27 to TRBJ1-5; D remains unclear. V lost 7 bases to trimming and J lost 2 bases, with 15 bases between them. The CDR3 has 15 residues. Germline V gives CDR1 MNHEY, CDR2 SMNVEV (reference sequence). The CDR3 here is CASKPSLVGNQPQHF. CDR3 DNA sequence: TGTGCCAGCAAGCCCTCTTTAGTGGGCAATCAGCCCCAGCATTTT.

This clone was counted once. This sequence joins TRBV7-2 and TRBJ1-6, with D tentatively TRBD1 (6 bases). From germline, CDR1 is SGHTA and CDR2 FQGNSA. CDR3 length: 14 residues. Trimming removed 8 bases at V and 9 bases at J, with 17 bases between. This CDR3 is CASSEGDIGSPLHF. The CDR3 DNA is TGTGCCAGCTCTGAAGGGGACATCGGTTCACCCCTCCACTTT.

The V gene is TRBV7-9, the J gene TRBJ2-3, with 15 bases fitting TRBD2. The V and J ends lost 4 bases and 5 bases, in that order; junction bases with no gene match: 10. The CDR3 is 18 amino acids. The germline CDR1 and CDR2 sequences are SEHNR and FQNEAQ (reference sequence). As DNA, the CDR3 is TGTGCCAGCAGCTCCCTAAGCGGGGGACTAGCGGGAGGAGATACGCAGTATTTT. Protein sequence: CASSSLSGGLAGGDTQYF. Combining the CDR3 with reference TRBV7-9 and TRBJ2-3 gives the whole variable domain DTGVSQNPRHKITKRGQNVTFRCDPISEHNRLYWYRQTLGQGPEFLTYFQNEAQLEKSRLLSDRFSAERPKGSFSTLEIQRTEQGDSAMYLCASSSLSGGLAGGDTQYFGPGTRLTVL.

V usage is TRBV7-9 and J usage is TRBJ2-1, with D unclear. The CDR3 totals 13 residues. Trimming cost V 1 base and J 6 bases, with 7 bases left between them. CDR1 is SEHNR and CDR2 is FQNEAQ in the germline V gene (reference sequence). The CDR3 sequence: CASSLGQANEQFF. The CDR3 region has the DNA TGTGCCAGCAGCTTAGGGCAGGCCAATGAGCAGTTCTTC.

This chain links TRBV6-6 with TRBJ2-7, with D possibly being TRBD2 (5 bases). This CDR3 has 11 residues. Germline V lookup: CDR1 MNHNY, CDR2 SVGAGI (reference sequence). Deletions cut 5 bases from V and 7 bases from J, with 9 bases between. CDR3 in amino acids: CASSLAGEQYF. The DNA for the CDR3 is TGTGCCAGCAGTCTCGCGGGTGAGCAGTACTTC.

The V call is TRBV12-3 or TRBV12-4, the J call TRBJ2-7, with 7 bases lining up with TRBD1. There are 13 residues in the CDR3. V shed 5 bases, J shed 3 bases, and the junction held 4 bases outside the gene matches. DNA of the CDR3: TGTGCCAGCAGTCGCCGGGACAGCTACGAGCAGTACTTC. Its protein product is CASSRRDSYEQYF.

Here the CDR3 reads CASSARTSGSPDTQYF. The CDR3 bases are TGTGCCAGCAGCGCCAGAACTAGCGGGAGCCCAGATACGCAGTATTTT. The chain employs TRBV7-3 and TRBJ2-3, with TRBD2 identical over 11 bases. Germline CDR1 reads SGHTA; CDR2 reads FQGTGA. The V gene end was trimmed by 5 bases and the J gene end by 4 bases; junction bases not matched to a gene: 8. This CDR3 is built from 16 residues.

The chain employs TRBV28 and TRBJ2-4; D possibly corresponds to TRBD1 (6 bases). The CDR3 extends over 19 amino acids. Trimming shortened V by 5 bases and J by 1 base, and 24 bases separated the two germline ends. The V gene's germline CDR1 is MDHEN and CDR2 SYDVKM. The DNA for the CDR3 is TGTGCCAGCAGTCCCCGGGACATCGCGAATATACGGGCCAAAAACATTCAGTACTTC. Its translation is CASSPRDIANIRAKNIQYF.

J is TRBJ2-3 and V is TRBV5-4, with 8 bases identical to TRBD2. V trimming: 4 bases; J trimming: 4 bases; junction bases outside the gene matches: 8. The CDR3 loop spans 15 amino acids. CDR1 and CDR2 from the germline V gene are SGHNT and YYREEE (reference sequence). CDR3 nucleotides: TGTGCCAGCAGCCCCCCAGCGGGAGTTGCAGATACGCAGTATTTT. Translating it yields CASSPPAGVADTQYF.

The chain combines TRBV2 with TRBJ2-1, with D perhaps TRBD1 (6 bases). Germline assignment: CDR1 SNHLY and CDR2 FYNNEI. CDR3 length: 13 residues. The V end was cut by 6 bases, the J end by 2 bases, with 8 bases between. The CDR3 DNA reads TGTGCCAGCAGACGGGACACCTACAATGAGCAGTTCTTC. It encodes CASRRDTYNEQFF.

The V and J genes are TRBV14 and TRBJ2-1, with 7 bases fitting TRBD2. The CDR3 extends over 13 amino acids. From germline, CDR1 is SGHDN and CDR2 FVKESK. Trimming at V came to 5 bases and at J to 9 bases, leaving 7 bases not matched to a gene. The CDR3 is CASSVHPSGEQFF. CDR3 nucleotides: TGTGCCAGCAGCGTCCACCCTAGCGGTGAGCAGTTCTTC.

A remark on this clone: This same CDR3 is encoded by further DNA sequences in the sample. The rearrangement uses TRBV24-1 and TRBJ2-2; a weak D match, TRBD2 (7 bases). CDR1 and CDR2 from the germline V gene are KGHDR and SFDVKD. The CDR3 spans 16 residues. The V end was cut by 1 base, the J end by 5 bases, with 13 bases between. The CDR3 DNA reads TGTGCCACCAGTGATTTAGGGGGAGCGGGAACCGGGGAGCTGTTTTTT. It is translated as CATSDLGGAGTGELFF.

This chain joins TRBV6-5 and TRBJ1-5, with 12 bases aligning to TRBD1. The CDR3 length is 15 residues. V was pared by 6 bases and J by 7 bases, with 7 bases of the junction left unmatched. The germline CDR1 and CDR2 sequences are MNHEY and SVGAGI. The CDR3 spells CASRVGTGGGQPQHF. CDR3 DNA sequence: TGTGCCAGCAGGGTGGGGACAGGGGGCGGGCAGCCCCAGCATTTT.

The CDR3 DNA sequence: TGTGCCAGCAGTTTTACAGCTAACTATGGCTACACCTTC. It is translated as CASSFTANYGYTF. The chain joins TRBV27 to TRBJ1-2; no clear D gene. CDR1 and CDR2 from the germline V gene are MNHEY and SMNVEV (reference sequence). The CDR3 spans 13 residues. V was clipped by 3 bases and J by 0 bases, with 5 bases between them.

This chain connects TRBV7-3 to TRBJ2-2; 7 bases agree with TRBD1. V shed 4 bases, J shed 2 bases, and the junction held 7 bases outside the gene matches. CDR1 SGHTA and CDR2 FQGTGA come from the germline V gene. This CDR3 has 16 amino acids. DNA for the CDR3: TGTGCCAGCAGCTCACAGGGGCAGGGAAACACCGGGGAGCTGTTTTTT. Protein sequence: CASSSQGQGNTGELFF.

V gene TRBV7-8 combines with J gene TRBJ2-1, with TRBD2 matching 7 bases. Germline CDR1 SGHVS, CDR2 FQNEAQ. This CDR3 contains 15 residues. Trimming cost V 3 bases and J 2 bases; bases outside gene matches: 4. This CDR3 is CASSFASGPYNEQFF. In DNA form, the CDR3 reads TGTGCCAGCAGCTTCGCTAGCGGACCCTACAATGAGCAGTTCTTC.

This chain connects TRBV27 to TRBJ2-7; 11 positions agree with TRBD1. Germline trimming cut 0 bases from V and 1 base from J; bases unmatched to any gene: 5. CDR3 length: 17 amino acids. Per germline, CDR1 MNHEY and CDR2 SMNVEV (reference sequence). CDR3 amino acids: CASSLSWTGGISYEQYF. As DNA, the CDR3 is TGTGCCAGCAGTTTATCTTGGACAGGGGGCATTTCCTACGAGCAGTACTTC.